This TCR beta chain was observed in a study of cytomegalovirus exposure and HLA in healthy donors (dated by TCRdb to between 2016 and 2019). About the investigation overall: An earlier analysis of approximately 640 of the donors reported about 250 Gb of sequence data and approximately 110 million unique TCR beta sequences from some 180 million T cells. Approximately 300 gigabases of sequencing data and 70 million to 95 million unique TCR sequences made up an early release that covered 640 HLA-typed donors. The study was designed to test whether signatures of past pathogen exposure could be identified by cataloging public T cell receptors. In an earlier analysis of a few hundred of the donors, high-throughput TCR beta sequencing was used to judge whether each TCR beta V gene segment behaved as functional or pseudogenic. Across some 400 genotyped donors of the cohort, an average of roughly 230,000 unique TCR beta nucleotide sequences per donor were sequenced, and around 20% of those sequences were non-productive. Donor age, sex, ethnicity and CMV serostatus were compiled alongside the repertoire data. Four or five DR-DQ haplotypes were handled as single units for association and clustering, since linkage in the cohort was strong. Among the roughly 370 genotyped donors, approximately 77% belonged to the genetic ancestry cluster associated with self-reported Caucasian donors. The study profiled the T cell repertoires of 500 to 800 subjects by immunosequencing and related them to cytomegalovirus serostatus. In the later analysis, no new phenotypic data were used to find candidate immune exposures; instead, reliance was placed on TCR beta sequences and their occurrence across donors. A separate validation cohort of about 110 different subjects was used in addition to the 666-subject first cohort. A later analysis re-analyzed previously published TCR beta repertoires from approximately 700 donors and added high-resolution HLA genotyping to study TCR occurrence patterns. The number of donors typed differed by locus, with 629-630 for A, B, C, DRB1 and DQB1, around 520 for DQA1, over 600 for DPA1, and under 490 for DPB1. A later genetic analysis took genome-wide SNP genotypes for about 55% of the 666 donors and used that subset as a discovery cohort. HLA typing covered class I and class II loci at four-digit resolution. All discovery cohort repertoires had been generated on a single sequencing platform. To predict cytomegalovirus infection status, the study combined high-throughput TCR immunosequencing, statistical association of individual TCRs with disease status, and machine learning.

The paper's findings and limits, for the study overall: Roughly uniform sequencing depth across donors was assumed in presence/absence analyses, although this assumption may not hold. A further reported finding was that TCR beta sequences accurately predicted the HLA-A and HLA-B alleles for most subjects in the first cohort. Because counts were too low, around 17 rarely observed V segments, including chromosome 9 orphons, were left out of the earlier analysis of a few hundred of the donors. The classifier was reported to diagnose cytomegalovirus status with high specificity and sensitivity in both the original and validation cohorts. CMV serostatus was the only immune exposure information available for the cohort. In a later analysis, HLA-associated TCR beta chains were found to be more clonally expanded and to have lower generation probabilities than equally common non-associated chains. Correlated functional status among segregating V segments might reflect linkage disequilibrium, but an unknown experimental factor could not be ruled out. Because HLA typing was unavailable for some donors at each locus, only the typed subset was used in association tests. The 87-base-pair reads could not distinguish some IMGT-functional V segments, including TRBV6-2 and TRBV6-3, so those segments were excluded. The sequencing pipeline was judged likely to have produced a cluster of highly shared sequence variants as a technical artifact. An earlier analysis of 587 of the donors showed that most TCR beta V segments appeared in productive rearrangements either about 87% or about 30% of the time, which broadly matched IMGT annotations. In vitro tests confirmed that three of the cytomegalovirus-associated TCR beta chains recognize cytomegalovirus antigens. In a later analysis, the rate of TCR association differed among HLA loci, with DRB1 alleles having the most associated TCRs and HLA-C alleles having the fewest. In a later analysis, about 17,000 TCR beta sequences were associated with specific HLA alleles at a false discovery rate of 0.05. A later analysis found that most CMV-associated TCR beta chains appeared HLA-restricted, with HLA associations seemingly driven largely by CMV exposure. This cohort had only TCR beta chains sequenced, and the lack of alpha or paired-chain data limited which features could be detected. According to a later analysis, parvovirus B19, influenza, CMV and Epstein-Barr virus appeared linked to several top co-occurrence clusters. In the study, 150 to 200 TCR beta chains were listed as associated with cytomegalovirus. The authors suggested that the approach could potentially be extended to other disease states and immunological phenotypes. An association between a missense DCLRE1C variant and V-gene and J-gene trimming of TCR beta chains was found in a later genetic analysis and replicated in an independent cohort. Most TCR sequences were seen in very few donors, while some public TCRs were found in many individuals. In a later genetic analysis, fewer N-insertions in productive TCRs were reported among donors in an Asian-associated ancestry cluster than the roughly 640-donor mean. When HLA alleles, especially DR and DQ, strongly co-occurred, TCR associations were difficult to assign to individual alleles.

Concerning this clone itself: Its recognized antigen is unknown. Base qualities are not at hand, and no much larger clone is one base apart.

In total, 630 or so healthy bone marrow donors made up the cohort. At the time of sampling, all cohort members were nominally healthy, though unrecorded immune exposures were likely present. The donor was CMV seropositive and belonged to the group of a few hundred seropositive cohort members. Each donor provided a peripheral blood sample, and peripheral blood mononuclear cells were used for TCR beta sequencing. The Qiagen DNeasy Blood Extraction Kit was used to extract genomic DNA from the blood cell samples. Unmatched junction bases come to 6, with V trimmed by 1 base and J by 0 bases. CDR1 and CDR2 were assigned from the germline V gene as SGHVS and FNYEAQ. The CDR3 runs 17 amino acids, cysteine and phenylalanine included. The retained sequence is limited to the CDR3, 51 bases, with the frame set at the first base. Library prep was done by the immunoSEQ multiplex PCR assay. For the multiplex PCR, a mixture combining 60 forward primers for TCR Vbeta segments and 13 reverse primers for TCR Jbeta segments was used. Amplification of the CDR3 region of rearranged TCR beta genes was performed with a multiplex PCR assay on genomic DNA. The amplified TCR beta libraries were sequenced on the Illumina HiSeq System as 87-base-pair reads. Turning to the authors' computational methods: In a later analysis, roughly 80 million unique TCR beta chains were counted across the 690 or so repertoires, and around 10 million of these chains were shared by at least two donors. Raw reads were error-corrected and collapsed into unique sequences by a nearest-neighbor algorithm in which closely related sequences were merged to remove PCR and sequencing errors. V, D and J gene segments were assigned by aligning CDR3 sequences to IMGT reference sequences. For a sequence to be retained, a match of at least six nucleotides was required to both a V gene segment and a J gene segment. Rearrangements were classified as productive when the CDR3 lacked stop codons and remained in frame with V and J, and all other rearrangements were classified as non-productive. Following IMGT convention, CDR3 was defined as the stretch from the second conserved V-encoded cysteine up to the conserved J-encoded phenylalanine. The earlier analysis of about 620 of the donors excluded sequences that lacked an unambiguous match to a single V gene segment. An earlier analysis of 500 to 600 of the donors classified V segments as functional when productive rearrangements were above 56.7% and as segregating when the standard deviation between donors was above 5%. To diagnose cytomegalovirus status from the catalog of TCR beta chain sequences, a statistical classification framework was built. V and J gene assignment, in a later analysis, came from comparing TCR nucleotide sequences with IMGT/GENE-DB human TR gene sequences. In a later analysis, CDR3 sequences and most-parsimonious VDJ recombination scenarios were assigned using the TCRdist pipeline. In a later analysis, each TCR beta chain was defined by its CDR3 amino acid sequence together with its V-gene family, and reads lacking a unique V-gene family were excluded. A later analysis removed roughly 590 highly shared, low-generation-probability nucleotide sequences to deal with suspected cross-contamination and a sequencing artifact. In a later analysis, a clonal expansion index was calculated for each public chain from normalized within-repertoire ranks of inferred template counts. A later analysis computed generation probabilities with a VDJ recombination model fitted to out-of-frame rearrangements, and checked the results against IGoR. A later analysis scored TCR-TCR, TCR-HLA and TCR-CMV co-occurrence with hypergeometric tests, applying a repertoire-size bias correction to TCR pairs. In a later analysis, false discovery rates were estimated by permuting HLA or CMV assignments 20 times. In a later analysis, co-occurring TCRs were grouped using DBSCAN, with TCRdist sequence similarity added in when clustering inside HLA-allele-positive subsets. Repertoires with fewer than 30,000 or more than 120,000 public chains, plus five repertoires with anomalous nucleotide sharing, were excluded from co-occurrence clustering. TCRdb took over this immuneACCESS table, retaining in-frame rearrangements with V and J assigned. Such tables are incomplete; in checked studies, under half of the missing clones stem from an unresolved V gene, and the remainder is unexplained. Clone size and the V and J calls come from that table; the DNA yielded D and trimming. The sample includes more than 95,000 clones, with more than 65% observed a single time. The ten top clones hold roughly 4% of the sample.

The receptor was isolated from a young man in good health and CMV-seropositive. The sample comprised PBMCs. The chain couples TRBV7-6 to TRBJ2-1; 7 middle bases align to TRBD2. CDR3 reads: CASSLGPRLASYNEQFF. The sequence in DNA is TGTGCCAGCAGCTTAGGCCCAAGACTAGCCTCCTACAATGAGCAGTTCTTC.